This T cell receptor beta chain was observed in a study of blood T cell repertoires in COVID-19 (dated by TCRdb to 2020 to 2022). Broadly, across the study: Collaborator samples came from the United States, Italy and Spain and covered acute and convalescent phases of COVID-19. HLA class I and class II types, where available, came from metadata supplied by the sample provider rather than from assay-based typing. The prospective study material was composed of cDNA or gDNA derived from T cells, B-cell-depleted T cells, or PBMCs. The repertoires were released in a freely available public database meant as a resource for research on the immune response to SARS-CoV-2. Subjects who had been exposed to COVID-19, were actively infected with it, or had recovered from it provided the deeply sampled blood TCRbeta repertoires that made up the dataset. The samples were drawn from two sources: the first 160 participants of the ongoing ImmuneRACE study, and 950 to 1,500 subjects contributed by 6 global collaborators. The sample metadata nearly always contained a de-identified subject ID, COVID-19 status, age in years and sex. Broader findings and caveats from the paper: Clinical and demographic metadata were provided uncurated, with the amount varying by source and participant.

As for this clone: Its antigen specificity is not known. Base-call qualities are not available, and no considerably larger clone is one nucleotide away.

The CDR3 measures 15 amino acids from cysteine to phenylalanine. The DNA shown is the 45-base CDR3, in frame from base 1. Unmatched junction bases come to 2, with V trimmed by 6 bases and J by 3 bases. Sequences KGHDR (CDR1) and SFDVKD (CDR2) are obtained from the germline V gene. Collaborating institutions collected whole blood in K2EDTA tubes following their own protocols. For TCRbeta analysis, collaborator samples were shipped as frozen whole blood, as isolated PBMCs, or as DNA extracted from either sample type. TCRbeta CDR3 regions were amplified from genomic DNA by means of the immunoSEQ Assay, a bias-controlled multiplex PCR. The authors' pipeline ran thus. Within the assay, amplification of reference gene primers was used to estimate how many nucleated cells each sample contained. Sequence reads were collapsed and filtered to measure the absolute abundance of every unique TCRbeta CDR3 rearrangement. For each sample, productive Simpson clonality was calculated as the square root of Simpson's diversity index across productive rearrangements. TCRdb retrieved this table from immuneACCESS and kept in-frame rearrangements only. Not all clones are present; in checked studies, unresolved V genes account for under half, and no reason is known for the remainder. V and J calls and clone size follow that table, whereas D and trimming were derived from the DNA. Recorded for this sample are about 150,000 clones; about 85% of them occurred a single time. The top ten clonotypes cover 2% to 3% of the sample.

The rearrangement joined TRBV24-1 to TRBJ2-1, with 12 bases matching TRBD2. The TCR originated in a human donor with acute or convalescent COVID-19. The donor label of this sample is uncertain. Sequencing used peripheral blood. The nucleotide sequence is given as TGTGCCACCAGTACTAGCGGGAGGTACTACAATGAGCAGTTCTTC. Translated, this is CATSTSGRYYNEQFF.